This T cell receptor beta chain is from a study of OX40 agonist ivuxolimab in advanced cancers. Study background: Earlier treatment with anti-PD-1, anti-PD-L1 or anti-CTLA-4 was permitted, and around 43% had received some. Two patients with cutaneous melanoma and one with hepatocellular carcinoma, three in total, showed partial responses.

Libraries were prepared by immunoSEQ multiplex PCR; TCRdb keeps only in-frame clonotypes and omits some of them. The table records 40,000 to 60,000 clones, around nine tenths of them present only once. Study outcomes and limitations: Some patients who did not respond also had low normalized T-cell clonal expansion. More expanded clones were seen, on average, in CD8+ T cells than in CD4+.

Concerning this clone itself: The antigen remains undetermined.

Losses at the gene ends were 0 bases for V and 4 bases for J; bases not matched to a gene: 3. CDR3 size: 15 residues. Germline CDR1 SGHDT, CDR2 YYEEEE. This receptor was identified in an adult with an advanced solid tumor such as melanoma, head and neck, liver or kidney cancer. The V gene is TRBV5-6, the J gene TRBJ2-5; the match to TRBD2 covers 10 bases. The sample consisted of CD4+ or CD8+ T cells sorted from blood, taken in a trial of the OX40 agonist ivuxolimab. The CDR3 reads CASSLDLAGAETQYF. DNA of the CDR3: TGTGCCAGCAGCTTGGATCTAGCGGGGGCAGAGACCCAGTACTTC.